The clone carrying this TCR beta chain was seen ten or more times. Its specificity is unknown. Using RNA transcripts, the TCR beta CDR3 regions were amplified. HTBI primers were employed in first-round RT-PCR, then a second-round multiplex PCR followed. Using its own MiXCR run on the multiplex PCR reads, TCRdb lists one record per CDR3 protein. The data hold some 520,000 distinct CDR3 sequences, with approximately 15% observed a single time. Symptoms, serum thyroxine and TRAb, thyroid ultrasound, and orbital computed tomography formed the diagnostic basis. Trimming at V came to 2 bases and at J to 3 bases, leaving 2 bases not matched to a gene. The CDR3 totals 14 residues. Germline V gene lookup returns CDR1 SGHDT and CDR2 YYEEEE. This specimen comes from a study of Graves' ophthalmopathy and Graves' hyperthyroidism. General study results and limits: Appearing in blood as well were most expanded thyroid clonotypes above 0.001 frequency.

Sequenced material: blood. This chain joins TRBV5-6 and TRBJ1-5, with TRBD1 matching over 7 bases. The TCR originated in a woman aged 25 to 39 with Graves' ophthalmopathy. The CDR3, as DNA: TGTGCCAGCAGCTTTGGGACAGTCAATCAGCCCCAGCATTTT. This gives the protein CASSFGTVNQPQHF.